Listed here are 16 T cell receptor beta chains from one sample, sequenced in a study of blood T cell repertoires in COVID-19 (dated by TCRdb to the early 2020s). Library method: the immunoSEQ multiplex PCR assay. Imported from immuneACCESS, the table was reduced by TCRdb to in-frame sequences with V and J called. These copies leave out some clones; in studies compared against another copy, an unresolved V gene accounts for under half, and the cause of the remainder is not known. In this sample the table shows approximately 98,000 clones, about three quarters of which occur a single time. Together, the top ten hold less than 2% of the sample. Sequenced sample: peripheral blood. The receptors derive from a woman aged 40 to 49 with acute or convalescent COVID-19.

The table lists this clone with a count of one. The genes are TRBV7-2 and TRBJ2-1, with a tentative D call TRBD2 (6 bases). V was clipped by 4 bases and J by 4 bases, with 23 bases between them. The CDR3 is 18 amino acids. The germline V gene encodes CDR1 SGHTA and CDR2 FQGNSA. CDR3 DNA: TGTGCCAGCAGCTCCCCCCTAGGTAGCGGAGCTAATTACAATGAGCAGTTCTTC. It encodes CASSSPLGSGANYNEQFF.

V gene TRBV9 combines with J gene TRBJ2-3; perhaps TRBD2 as D (6 bases). This CDR3 region has 15 residues. Germline V lookup: CDR1 SGDLS, CDR2 YYNGEE. V shed 0 bases and J shed 4 bases, with 12 bases lying between them. CDR3 sequence: CASSVGPGDADTQYF. DNA of the CDR3: TGTGCCAGCAGCGTAGGTCCGGGGGACGCAGATACGCAGTATTTT.

This clone was observed once. The chain employs TRBV12-5 and TRBJ1-6, with 9 bases matching TRBD1. The germline V gene encodes CDR1 LGHNT and CDR2 FRNRAP. The CDR3 has 15 amino acids. After removal of 6 bases from V and 7 bases from J, the junction contained 7 bases not matched to a gene. The CDR3 sequence is CASGRGQGNNSPLHF. CDR3 DNA sequence: TGTGCTAGTGGCCGCGGACAGGGGAACAATTCACCCCTCCACTTT.

V gene TRBV5-1 combines with J gene TRBJ2-3; D is unclear. The CDR3 length is 15 residues. In germline, CDR1 is SGHRS, CDR2 YFSETQ. Trimming cost V 0 bases and J 3 bases, with 11 bases left between them. The DNA of the CDR3 is TGCGCCAGCAGCTTGGTTCTGGAGATTACAGATACGCAGTATTTT. Translating it yields CASSLVLEITDTQYF.

The chain employs TRBV7-9 and TRBJ1-5, with TRBD1 as a possible D gene (5 bases). Germline loops: CDR1 SEHNR, CDR2 FQNEAQ (reference sequence). This CDR3 is 14 amino acids long. Trimming took 0 bases from V and 5 from J, leaving 8 bases between them. The CDR3, as DNA: TGTGCCAGCAGCTTAGCCAGGGAGGATCAGCCCCAGCATTTT. This codes for CASSLAREDQPQHF.

The chain uses TRBV7-2 and TRBJ2-5; 9 bases are shared with TRBD2. Germline CDR1 and CDR2: SGHTA and FQGNSA. After removal of 1 base from V and 9 bases from J, the junction contained 9 bases not matched to a gene. The CDR3 has 15 amino acids. The CDR3 DNA reads TGTGCCAGCAGCTTAGGTGCGGGGGGGCCGGTGCCCCAGTACTTC. It specifies CASSLGAGGPVPQYF. Combining the CDR3 with reference TRBV7-2 and TRBJ2-5 gives the whole variable domain GAGVSQSPSNKVTEKGKDVELRCDPISGHTALYWYRQSLGQGLEFLIYFQGNSAPDKSGLPSDRFSAERTGGSVSTLTIQRTQQEDSAVYLCASSLGAGGPVPQYFGPGTRLLVL.

This chain uses TRBV5-4 with TRBJ2-3; 7 nucleotides align to TRBD2. The CDR3 sequence is 13 residues long. Germline values: CDR1 SGHNT, CDR2 YYREEE (reference sequence). Germline trimming cut 0 bases from V and 6 bases from J; bases unmatched to any gene: 1. This chain's CDR3 is CASSLEAGDTQYF. As DNA, the CDR3 is TGTGCCAGCAGCTTGGAAGCGGGGGATACGCAGTATTTT.

This clone came up a few times. The chain is built from TRBV4-3 and TRBJ1-1; unclear D gene. V was pared by 0 bases and J by 3 bases, with 17 bases between. The length of the CDR3 is 17 residues. The germline V gene encodes CDR1 LGHNA and CDR2 YSLEER. The DNA for the CDR3 is TGCGCCAGCAGCCAAGATCGGAGGGTGGTTGCAGACACTGAAGCTTTCTTT. It yields the protein CASSQDRRVVADTEAFF.

The rearrangement uses TRBV7-9 and TRBJ2-7, with 12 bases matching TRBD1. J gave up 5 bases and V 5 bases, and 13 bases lay outside the gene matches. CDR3 size: 17 residues. CDR1 and CDR2 from the germline V gene are SEHNR and FQNEAQ (reference sequence). CDR3 residues: CASSGENRDRGRNEQYF. Written as DNA, the CDR3 is TGTGCCAGCAGCGGGGAGAACCGGGACAGGGGGCGCAACGAGCAGTACTTC.

This clone occurred many times. V and J are TRBV20-1 and TRBJ2-7; unclear D gene. Trimming left V 1 base short and J 6 bases short, with 4 bases between. CDR1 is DFQATT and CDR2 is SNEGSKA in the germline V gene (reference sequence). This CDR3 region has 10 residues. The CDR3 DNA sequence: TGCAGTGCTAGAGGAGGCGAGCAGTACTTC. It translates to CSARGGEQYF.

The table lists this clone with a few counts. The chain combines TRBV11-2 with TRBJ1-2, with D uncertain. The CDR3 is made up of 15 amino acids. V lost 0 bases and J lost 4, with 12 bases in between. Per germline, CDR1 SGHAT and CDR2 FQNNGV. The CDR3 coding sequence is TGTGCCAGCAGCTTAGATGCGGTTCCCGTCTATGGCTACACCTTC. Amino acids: CASSLDAVPVYGYTF. Variable domain in full (rest from reference TRBV11-2 and TRBJ1-2): EAGVAQSPRYKIIEKRQSVAFWCNPISGHATLYWYQQILGQGPKLLIQFQNNGVVDDSQLPKDRFSAERLKGVDSTLKIQPAKLEDSAVYLCASSLDAVPVYGYTFGSGTRLTVV.

The CDR3 DNA follows: TGTGCCAGCAGCCCCAGGGCGACAGGGGGTCTTGCAGATCACTATGGCTACACCTTC. It is translated as CASSPRATGGLADHYGYTF. This chain joins TRBV7-2 and TRBJ1-2; 9 bases align to TRBD1. Germline V CDR1 and CDR2: SGHTA, FQGNSA. The CDR3 covers 19 residues. After removal of 5 bases from V and 3 bases from J, the junction contained 19 bases not matched to a gene.

The genes are TRBV5-1 and TRBJ1-4; 10 nucleotides line up with TRBD1. Unmatched junction bases numbered 7, after V lost 4 bases and J lost 7 bases. CDR3 size: 15 residues. CDR1 SGHRS and CDR2 YFSETQ come from the germline V gene. The CDR3 reads CASSVTGTGAEKLFF. The DNA for the CDR3 is TGCGCCAGCAGCGTCACCGGGACAGGGGCTGAAAAACTGTTTTTT.

The chain joins TRBV7-2 to TRBJ1-6; D may be TRBD1 (6 bases). Germline loops: CDR1 SGHTA, CDR2 FQGNSA. The CDR3 has 15 amino acids. The germline V and J ends were trimmed by 6 bases and 8 bases, with 17 bases remaining between them. The CDR3 protein is CASRGQRGFYSPLHF. The CDR3 nucleotides are TGTGCCAGCAGAGGACAGAGGGGATTTTATTCACCCCTCCACTTT.

The rearrangement links TRBV19 to TRBJ2-1; TRBD2 matches 12 bases. The CDR3 spans 16 residues. Germline V gene data show CDR1 as LNHDA and CDR2 as SQIVND (reference sequence). V lost 6 bases, J lost 5 bases, and 8 bases stayed unmatched. DNA of the CDR3: TGTGCCAGTAGCGTAGCCCGACTAGCGGGGGACAATGAGCAGTTCTTC. This gives the protein CASSVARLAGDNEQFF. The complete variable domain, with remaining parts taken from reference TRBV19 and TRBJ2-1, reads DGGITQSPKYLFRKEGQNVTLSCEQNLNHDAMYWYRQDPGQGLRLIYYSQIVNDFQKGDIAEGYSVSREKKESFPLTVTSAQKNPTAFYLCASSVARLAGDNEQFFGPGTRLTVL.

The chain couples TRBV7-2 to TRBJ1-2, with 8 bases lining up with TRBD1. The length of the CDR3 is 15 residues. Trimming cost V 6 bases and J 7 bases; bases outside gene matches: 13. Looked up from germline, CDR1 is SGHTA and CDR2 is FQGNSA. CDR3 DNA sequence: TGTGCCAGCAGGAGAACACAGGGGGGGAATGCTGGCTACACCTTC. It codes for CASRRTQGGNAGYTF.